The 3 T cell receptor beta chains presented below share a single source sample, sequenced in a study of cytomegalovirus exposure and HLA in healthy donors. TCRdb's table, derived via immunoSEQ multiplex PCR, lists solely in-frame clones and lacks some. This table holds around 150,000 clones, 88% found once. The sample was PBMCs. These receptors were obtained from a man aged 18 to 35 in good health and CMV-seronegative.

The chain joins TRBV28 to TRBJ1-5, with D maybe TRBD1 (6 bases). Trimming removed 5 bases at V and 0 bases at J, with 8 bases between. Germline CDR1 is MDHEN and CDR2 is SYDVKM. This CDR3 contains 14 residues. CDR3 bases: TGTGCCAGCAGTGTGGACAGTAGCAATCAGCCCCAGCATTTT. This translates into CASSVDSSNQPQHF.

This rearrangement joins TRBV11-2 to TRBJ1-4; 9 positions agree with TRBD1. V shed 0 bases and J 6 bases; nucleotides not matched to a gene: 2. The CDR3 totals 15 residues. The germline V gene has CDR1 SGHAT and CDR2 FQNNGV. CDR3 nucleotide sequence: TGTGCCAGCAGCTTAGAAGGGACAGGGCATGAAAAACTGTTTTTT. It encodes CASSLEGTGHEKLFF.

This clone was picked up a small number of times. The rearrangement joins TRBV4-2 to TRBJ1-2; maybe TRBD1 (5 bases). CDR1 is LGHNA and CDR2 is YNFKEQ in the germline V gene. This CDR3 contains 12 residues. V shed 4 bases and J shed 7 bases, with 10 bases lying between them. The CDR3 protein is CASSPGGSGYTF. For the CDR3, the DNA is TGTGCCAGCAGCCCCGGGGGAAGTGGCTACACCTTC.